The 16 T cell receptor beta chains presented below share a single source sample, sequenced in a study of cytomegalovirus exposure and HLA in healthy donors. With 60 Vbeta and 13 Jbeta primers, the PCR was carried out. Profiled with immunoSEQ multiplex PCR; TCRdb holds only in-frame clones, not every one. The sample holds about 120,000 clones, roughly 70% seen once. Sequencing used PBMCs. All receptors come from a woman aged 18-30 years in good health and CMV-seronegative.

V gene TRBV10-3 combines with J gene TRBJ2-1, with 10 bases lining up with TRBD2. Looked up from germline, CDR1 is ENHRY and CDR2 is SYGVKD. Trimming removed 4 bases from V and 4 bases from J; junction bases left unmatched: 7. CDR3 length equals 16 residues. The CDR3 protein is CAISVKTSGQYNEQFF. The CDR3 DNA follows: TGTGCCATCAGTGTTAAGACTAGCGGGCAGTACAATGAGCAGTTCTTC.

The chain links TRBV25-1 to TRBJ2-5; 8 bases fit TRBD1. Germline V lookup: CDR1 MGHDK, CDR2 SYGVNS. The CDR3 covers 15 residues. Trimming at V came to 3 bases and at J to 4 bases, leaving 7 bases not matched to a gene. The CDR3 region has the DNA TGTGCCAGCAGTGAGGGACAGGCTGCAGCAGAGACCCAGTACTTC. Translation: CASSEGQAAAETQYF.

This clone came up a few times. The CDR3 region is CASSHWTSGGETQYF. As DNA, the CDR3 is TGTGCCAGCAGCCATTGGACTAGCGGGGGAGAGACCCAGTACTTC. The V and J genes are TRBV4-2 and TRBJ2-5; 13 nucleotides match TRBD2. The CDR3 totals 15 residues. Germline V gives CDR1 LGHNA, CDR2 YNFKEQ. V shed 3 bases and J 4 bases; nucleotides not matched to a gene: 2.

As regards this clone: No conserved phenylalanine or tryptophan is present at the end of the CDR3, so a read error is the likely explanation. This chain links TRBV5-6 with TRBJ2-6; possibly TRBD1 for D (5 bases). There are 19 residues in the CDR3. Germline lookup yields CDR1 SGHDT and CDR2 YYEEEE. V was trimmed by 0 bases and J by 2 bases, leaving 18 bases between them. Written as DNA, the CDR3 is TGTGCCAGCAGCTTGGCCCAGGTCGACAGAAAGACTGGGGCCAACGTCCTGACTGTC. Protein: CASSLAQVDRKTGANVLTV.

The chain joins TRBV19 to TRBJ1-3; D unresolved. CDR1 LNHDA and CDR2 SQIVND come from the germline V gene (reference sequence). The CDR3 sequence is 13 residues long. V lost 6 bases and J 0 bases, leaving 6 bases between the germline ends. The CDR3 region is CASRATSGNTIYF. The DNA of the CDR3 is TGTGCCAGTAGGGCAACCTCTGGAAACACCATATATTTT.

This CDR3 reads CAWEAGGAGNEQFF. In DNA, the CDR3 is TGTGCCTGGGAAGCGGGGGGTGCTGGGAATGAGCAGTTCTTC. The V call is TRBV30, the J call TRBJ2-1; 9 nucleotides agree with TRBD2. Germline assignment: CDR1 GTSNPN and CDR2 SVGIG (reference sequence). With V trimmed by 5 bases and J by 7 bases, 9 bases remained unmatched. The CDR3 is 14 amino acids.

The rearrangement joins TRBV27 to TRBJ1-5; D might be TRBD1 (5 bases). The CDR3 length is 17 residues. CDR1 and CDR2 (germline): MNHEY, SMNVEV (reference sequence). Trimming cost V 3 bases and J 0 bases, with 15 bases left between them. The CDR3 DNA is TGTGCCAGCAGTTTTTCCCGACAGCCCTATAGCAATCAGCCCCAGCATTTT. As protein: CASSFSRQPYSNQPQHF.

This chain joins TRBV15 and TRBJ2-3; the match to TRBD2 covers 10 bases. Germline CDR1 and CDR2: LNHNV and YYDKDF (reference sequence). The CDR3 is 18 amino acids. Germline trimming cut 0 bases from V and 2 bases from J; bases unmatched to any gene: 8. The CDR3: CATSRDPASGGLTDTQYF. In DNA form, the CDR3 reads TGTGCCACCAGCAGAGATCCGGCTAGCGGGGGACTCACAGATACGCAGTATTTT.

The chain is built from TRBV28 and TRBJ1-1; no firm D call. The CDR3 is 15 residues long. Per germline, CDR1 MDHEN and CDR2 SYDVKM. V lost 5 bases, J lost 2 bases, and 15 bases lay in between. The CDR3 DNA reads as TGTGCCAGCAGTCCACTAGTCTGGGCAAACACTGAAGCTTTCTTT. This encodes CASSPLVWANTEAFF.

The genes are TRBV5-6 and TRBJ2-5, with 10 bases identical to TRBD2. The CDR3 covers 15 residues. The V segment lost 6 bases and the J segment 4 bases; nucleotides outside the gene matches: 9. Germline assignment: CDR1 SGHDT and CDR2 YYEEEE. The CDR3 reads CASKRLAGDGETQYF. The CDR3 nucleotides read TGTGCCAGCAAGCGCCTAGCGGGGGACGGAGAGACCCAGTACTTC.

V is TRBV6-7 and J is TRBJ2-7; 8 bases align to TRBD1. TRBV6-7 is recorded as an ORF, its role being uncertain. After removal of 5 bases from V and 3 bases from J, the junction contained 6 bases not matched to a gene. This CDR3 spans 14 amino acids. The CDR3 sequence: CASSPDRARYEQYF. The CDR3 DNA is TGTGCCAGCAGTCCGGACAGGGCTCGCTACGAGCAGTACTTC.

V and J are TRBV5-4 and TRBJ2-3; TRBD2 is a possible D gene (7 bases). The CDR3 extends over 16 amino acids. V gave up 4 bases and J gave up 5 bases, with 20 bases separating them. From germline, CDR1 is SGHNT and CDR2 YYREEE (reference sequence). As DNA, the CDR3 is TGTGCCAGCAGCGGGGAGAGTTTGCGGGGGCAAGATACGCAGTATTTT. Translating gives CASSGESLRGQDTQYF.

This clone was observed a few times. The rearrangement joins TRBV5-6 to TRBJ2-7, with D tentatively TRBD1 (6 bases). The germline V gene has CDR1 SGHDT and CDR2 YYEEEE. The germline V and J ends were trimmed by 5 bases and 5 bases, with 20 bases remaining between them. The CDR3 contains 15 residues. The CDR3 protein is CASSFKALGDNEQYF. In nucleotides, the CDR3 is TGTGCCAGCAGTTTTAAAGCCCTGGGGGACAACGAGCAGTACTTC.

The chain uses TRBV7-6 and TRBJ2-7, with TRBD1 matching 7 bases. With 1 base clipped from V and 6 bases from J, the junction kept 3 bases outside the gene matches. The CDR3 consists of 13 residues. Germline CDR1 SGHVS, CDR2 FNYEAQ. DNA for the CDR3: TGTGCCAGCAGCTTAGGAGGGGGCGGCGAGCAGTACTTC. This codes for CASSLGGGGEQYF.

The chain is built from TRBV6-1 and TRBJ2-7; TRBD1 is a possible D gene (6 bases). The CDR3 covers 15 residues. CDR1 and CDR2 from the germline V gene are MNHNS and SASEGT. Trimming pared 7 bases from V and 2 bases from J, leaving 18 bases between. This CDR3 reads CASMRNRDGAYEQYF. As DNA, the CDR3 is TGTGCCAGCATGAGGAACAGGGACGGGGCCTACGAGCAGTACTTC.

This chain joins TRBV20-1 and TRBJ1-1; D is possibly TRBD1 (6 bases). This CDR3 has 11 amino acids. Germline assignment: CDR1 DFQATT and CDR2 SNEGSKA (reference sequence). For the CDR3, the DNA is TGCAGCCTGACAGGTAACACTGAAGCTTTCTTT. Translated, it gives CSLTGNTEAFF.